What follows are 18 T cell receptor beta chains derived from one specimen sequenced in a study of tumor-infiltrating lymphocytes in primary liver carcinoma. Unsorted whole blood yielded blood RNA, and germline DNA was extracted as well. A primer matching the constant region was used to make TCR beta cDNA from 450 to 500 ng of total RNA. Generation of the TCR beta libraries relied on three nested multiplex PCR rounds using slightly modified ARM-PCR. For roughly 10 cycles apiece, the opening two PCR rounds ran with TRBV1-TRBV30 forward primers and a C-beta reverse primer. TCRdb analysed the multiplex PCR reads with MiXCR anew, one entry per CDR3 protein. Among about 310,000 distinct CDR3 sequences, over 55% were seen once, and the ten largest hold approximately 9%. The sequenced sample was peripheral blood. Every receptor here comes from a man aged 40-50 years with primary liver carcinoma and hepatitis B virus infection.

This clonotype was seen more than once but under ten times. CDR3 protein: CASSQEGRWQNEQFF. The CDR3 bases are TGCGCCAGCAGCCAAGAAGGCCGGTGGCAGAATGAGCAGTTCTTC. The chain has TRBV4-3 and TRBJ2-1, with no clear D. Germline V gives CDR1 LGHNA, CDR2 YSLEER. The CDR3 is 15 amino acids. Deletions cut 0 bases from V and 7 bases from J, with 13 bases between.

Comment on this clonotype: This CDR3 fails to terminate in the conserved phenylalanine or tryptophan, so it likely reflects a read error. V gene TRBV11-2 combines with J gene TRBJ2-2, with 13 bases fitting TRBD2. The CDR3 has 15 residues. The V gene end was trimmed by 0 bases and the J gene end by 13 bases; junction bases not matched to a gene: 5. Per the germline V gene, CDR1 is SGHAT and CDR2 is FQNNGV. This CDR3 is CASSLDGTSGKGLFY. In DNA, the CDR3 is TGTGCCAGCAGCTTAGACGGGACTAGCGGGAAGGGGCTGTTTTAT.

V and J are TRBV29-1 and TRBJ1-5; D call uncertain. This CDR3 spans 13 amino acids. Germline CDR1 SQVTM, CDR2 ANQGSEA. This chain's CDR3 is CNVGLAPEQPQHF. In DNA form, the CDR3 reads TGCAACGTCGGACTCGCCCCGGAGCAGCCCCAGCATTTT.

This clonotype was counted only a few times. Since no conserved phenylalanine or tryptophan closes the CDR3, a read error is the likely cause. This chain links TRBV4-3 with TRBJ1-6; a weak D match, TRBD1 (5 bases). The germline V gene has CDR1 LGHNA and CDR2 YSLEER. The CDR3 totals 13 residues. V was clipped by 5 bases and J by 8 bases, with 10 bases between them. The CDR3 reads CASSRGGDSPLHS. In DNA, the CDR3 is TGCGCCAGCAGCAGGGGAGGGGATTCACCCCTCCACTCT.

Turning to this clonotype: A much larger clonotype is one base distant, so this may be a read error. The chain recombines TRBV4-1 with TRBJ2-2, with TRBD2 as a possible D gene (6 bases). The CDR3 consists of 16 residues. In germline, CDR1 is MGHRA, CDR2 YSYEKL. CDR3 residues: CASSPPAGTNTGKLFF. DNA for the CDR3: TGCGCCAGCAGTCCCCCGGCGGGGACGAACACCGGGAAGCTGTTTTTT.

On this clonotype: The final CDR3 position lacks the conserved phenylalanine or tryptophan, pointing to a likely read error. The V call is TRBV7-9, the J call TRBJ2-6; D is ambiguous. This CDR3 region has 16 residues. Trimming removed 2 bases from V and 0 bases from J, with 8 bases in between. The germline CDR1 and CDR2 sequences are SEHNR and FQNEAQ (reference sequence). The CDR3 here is CASSLSKVSGANVLTL. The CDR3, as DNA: TGTGCCAGCAGCTTAAGTAAGGTCTCTGGGGCCAACGTCCTGACTCTC.

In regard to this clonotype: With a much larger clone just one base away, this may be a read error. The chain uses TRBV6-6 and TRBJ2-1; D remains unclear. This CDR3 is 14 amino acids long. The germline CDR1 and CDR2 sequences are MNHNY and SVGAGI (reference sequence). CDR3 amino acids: CVSSYSRSYNEQFF. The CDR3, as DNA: TGTGTCAGCAGTTACTCGAGGTCTTACAATGAGCAGTTCTTC.

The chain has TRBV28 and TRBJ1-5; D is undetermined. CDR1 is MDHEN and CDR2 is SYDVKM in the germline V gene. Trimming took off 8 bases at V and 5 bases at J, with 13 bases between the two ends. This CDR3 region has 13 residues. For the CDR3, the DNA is TGTGCCAGCGGAGTTTATGGGGATCAGCCCCAGCATTTT. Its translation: CASGVYGDQPQHF.

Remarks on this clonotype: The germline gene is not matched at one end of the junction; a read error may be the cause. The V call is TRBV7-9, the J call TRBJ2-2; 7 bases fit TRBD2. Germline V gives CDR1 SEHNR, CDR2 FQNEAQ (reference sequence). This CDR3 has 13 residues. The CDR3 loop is CASDREDTGELFF. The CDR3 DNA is TGTGCCAGCGACCGGGAGGACACCGGGGAGCTCTTTTTT.

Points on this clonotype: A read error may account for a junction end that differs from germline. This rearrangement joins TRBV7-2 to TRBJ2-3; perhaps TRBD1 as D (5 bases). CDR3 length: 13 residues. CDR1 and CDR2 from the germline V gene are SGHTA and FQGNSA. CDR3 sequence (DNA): TGTGCCAGCAGCCGCGGACACTCAGATACGCAGTGTTTT. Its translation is CASSRGHSDTQCF.

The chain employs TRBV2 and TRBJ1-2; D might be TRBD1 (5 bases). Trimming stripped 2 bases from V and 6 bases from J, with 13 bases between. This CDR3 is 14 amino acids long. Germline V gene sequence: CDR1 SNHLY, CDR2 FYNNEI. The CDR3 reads CASSETGLANGYTF. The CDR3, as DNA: TGTGCCAGCAGTGAAACAGGCCTGGCCAATGGCTACACCTTC. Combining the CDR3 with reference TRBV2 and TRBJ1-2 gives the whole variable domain EPEVTQTPSHQVTQMGQEVILRCVPISNHLYFYWYRQILGQKVEFLVSFYNNEISEKSEIFDDQFSVERPDGSNFTLKIRSTKLEDSAMYFCASSETGLANGYTFGSGTRLTVV.

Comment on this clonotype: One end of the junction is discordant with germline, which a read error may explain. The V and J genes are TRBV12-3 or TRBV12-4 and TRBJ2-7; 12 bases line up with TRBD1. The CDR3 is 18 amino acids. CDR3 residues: CASSLGQGASSGNYGQYF. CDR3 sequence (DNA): TGTGCCAGCAGCCTGGGACAGGGGGCGTCCAGCGGGAACTACGGGCAGTACTTC.

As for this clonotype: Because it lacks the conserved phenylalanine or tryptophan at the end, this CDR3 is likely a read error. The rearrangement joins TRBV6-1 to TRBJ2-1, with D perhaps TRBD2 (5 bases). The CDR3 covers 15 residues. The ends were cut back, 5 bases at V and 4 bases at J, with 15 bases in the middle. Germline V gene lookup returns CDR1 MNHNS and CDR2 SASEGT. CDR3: CASSYLLAGYNEQFS. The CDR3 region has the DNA TGTGCCAGCAGTTACCTCCTAGCTGGTTACAATGAGCAGTTCTCC.

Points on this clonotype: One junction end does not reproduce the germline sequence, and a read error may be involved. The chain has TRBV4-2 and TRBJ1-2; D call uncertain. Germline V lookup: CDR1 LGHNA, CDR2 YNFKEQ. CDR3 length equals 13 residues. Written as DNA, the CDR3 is TGTGCCGGCAGGATTAGTACGGACTATGGCTACACCTTC. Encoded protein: CAGRISTDYGYTF.

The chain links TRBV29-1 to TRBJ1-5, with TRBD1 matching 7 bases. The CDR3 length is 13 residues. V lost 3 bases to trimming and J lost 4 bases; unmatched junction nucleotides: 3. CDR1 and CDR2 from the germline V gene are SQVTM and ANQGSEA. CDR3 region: CSVETGWNQPQHF. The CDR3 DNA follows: TGCAGCGTTGAGACAGGGTGGAATCAGCCCCAGCATTTT.

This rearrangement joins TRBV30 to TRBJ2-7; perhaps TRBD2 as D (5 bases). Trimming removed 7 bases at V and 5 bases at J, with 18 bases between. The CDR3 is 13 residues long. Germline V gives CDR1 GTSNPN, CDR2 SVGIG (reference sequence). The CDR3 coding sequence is TGTGCCTCATTATTTGAACTAGACCACGAGCAGTACTTC. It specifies CASLFELDHEQYF.

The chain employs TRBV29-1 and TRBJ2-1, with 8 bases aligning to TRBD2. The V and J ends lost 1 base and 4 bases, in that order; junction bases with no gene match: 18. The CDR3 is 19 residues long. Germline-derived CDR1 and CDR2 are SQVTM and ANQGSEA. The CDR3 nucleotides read TGCAGCGTTGAAGCCCCGGGACTAGTGGGAGGGCCGGGGTACAATGAGCAGTTCTTC. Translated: CSVEAPGLVGGPGYNEQFF.

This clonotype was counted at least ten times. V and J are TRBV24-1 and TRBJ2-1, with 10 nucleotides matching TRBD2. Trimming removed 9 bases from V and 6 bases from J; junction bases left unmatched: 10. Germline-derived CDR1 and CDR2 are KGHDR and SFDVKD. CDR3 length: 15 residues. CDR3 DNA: TGTGCCACCGCCCCGGAGCTAGCGGGAGCCAATGAGCAGTTCTTC. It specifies CATAPELAGANEQFF.